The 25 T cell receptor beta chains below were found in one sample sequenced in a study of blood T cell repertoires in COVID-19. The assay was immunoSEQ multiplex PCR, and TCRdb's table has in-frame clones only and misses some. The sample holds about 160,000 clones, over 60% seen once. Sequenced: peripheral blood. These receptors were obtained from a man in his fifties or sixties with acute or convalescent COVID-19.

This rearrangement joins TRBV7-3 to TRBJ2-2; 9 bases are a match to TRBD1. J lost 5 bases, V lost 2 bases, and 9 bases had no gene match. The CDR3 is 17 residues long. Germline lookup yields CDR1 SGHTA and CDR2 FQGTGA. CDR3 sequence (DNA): TGTGCCAGCAGCTTAGATCAACAGGGGGCGAGGACCGGGGAGCTGTTTTTT. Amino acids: CASSLDQQGARTGELFF.

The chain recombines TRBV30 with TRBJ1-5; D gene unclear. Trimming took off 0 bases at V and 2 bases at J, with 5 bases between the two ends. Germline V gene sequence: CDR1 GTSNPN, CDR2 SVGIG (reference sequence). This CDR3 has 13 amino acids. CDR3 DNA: TGTGCCTGGAGTGTGCTAGGCAATCAGCCCCAGCATTTT. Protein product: CAWSVLGNQPQHF.

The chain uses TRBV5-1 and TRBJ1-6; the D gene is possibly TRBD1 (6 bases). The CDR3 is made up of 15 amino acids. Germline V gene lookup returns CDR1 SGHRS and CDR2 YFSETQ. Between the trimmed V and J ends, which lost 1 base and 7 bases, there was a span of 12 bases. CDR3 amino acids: CASSLQTGGNSPLHF. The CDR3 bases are TGCGCCAGCAGCTTGCAGACAGGAGGAAATTCACCCCTCCACTTT.

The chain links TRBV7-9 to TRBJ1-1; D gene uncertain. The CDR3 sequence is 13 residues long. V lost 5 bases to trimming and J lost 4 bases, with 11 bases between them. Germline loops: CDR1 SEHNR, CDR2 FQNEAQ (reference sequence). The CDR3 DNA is TGTGCCAGCAGCCCCGAGACGGGCACTGAAGCTTTCTTT. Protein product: CASSPETGTEAFF.

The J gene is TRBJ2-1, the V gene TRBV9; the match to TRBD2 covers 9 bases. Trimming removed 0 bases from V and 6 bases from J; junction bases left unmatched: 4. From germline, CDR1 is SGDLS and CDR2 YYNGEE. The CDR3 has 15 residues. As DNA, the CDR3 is TGTGCCAGCAGCGTAGGCGGGGGGGCAGGCAATGAGCAGTTCTTC. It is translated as CASSVGGGAGNEQFF.

The CDR3 DNA reads as TGCGCCAGCAGAGCGGGACAGGGTTTGACTGAAGCTTTCTTT. This codes for CASRAGQGLTEAFF. The chain couples TRBV5-1 to TRBJ1-1; 9 positions agree with TRBD1. The CDR3 totals 14 residues. Germline loops: CDR1 SGHRS, CDR2 YFSETQ. V gave up 5 bases and J gave up 5 bases; unmatched junction bases: 7. The full variable domain, rest sourced from reference TRBV5-1 and TRBJ1-1, is KAGVTQTPRYLIKTRGQQVTLSCSPISGHRSVSWYQQTPGQGLQFLFEYFSETQRNKGNFPGRFSGRQFSNSRSEMNVSTLELGDSALYLCASRAGQGLTEAFFGQGTRLTVV.

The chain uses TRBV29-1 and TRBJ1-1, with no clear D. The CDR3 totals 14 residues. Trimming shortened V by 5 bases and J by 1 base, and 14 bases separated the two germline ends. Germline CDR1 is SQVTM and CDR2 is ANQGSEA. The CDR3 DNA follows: TGCAGCGTTCATCGCGGGAGGAAGAACACTGAAGCTTTCTTT. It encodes CSVHRGRKNTEAFF. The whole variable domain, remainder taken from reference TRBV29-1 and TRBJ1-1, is SAVISQKPSRDICQRGTSLTIQCQVDSQVTMMFWYRQQPGQSLTLIATANQGSEATYESGFVIDKFPISRPNLTFSTLTVSNMSPEDSSIYLCSVHRGRKNTEAFFGQGTRLTVV.

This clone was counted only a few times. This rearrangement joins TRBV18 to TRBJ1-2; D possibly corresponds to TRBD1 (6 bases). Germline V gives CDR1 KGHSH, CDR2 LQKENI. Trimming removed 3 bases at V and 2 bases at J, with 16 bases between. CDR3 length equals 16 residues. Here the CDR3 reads CASSPGGQPENYGYTF. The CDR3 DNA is TGTGCCAGCTCACCCGGCGGACAGCCCGAGAACTATGGCTACACCTTC.

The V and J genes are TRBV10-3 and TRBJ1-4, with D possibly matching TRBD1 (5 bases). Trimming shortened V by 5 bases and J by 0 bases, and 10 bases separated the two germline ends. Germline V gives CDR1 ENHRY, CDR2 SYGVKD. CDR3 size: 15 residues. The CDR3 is CAISQGAATNEKLFF. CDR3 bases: TGTGCCATCAGTCAAGGGGCTGCAACTAATGAAAAACTGTTTTTT.

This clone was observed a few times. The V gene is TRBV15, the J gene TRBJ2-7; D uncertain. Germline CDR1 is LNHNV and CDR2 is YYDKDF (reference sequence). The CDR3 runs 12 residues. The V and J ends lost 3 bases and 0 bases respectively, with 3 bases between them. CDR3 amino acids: CATSSNSYEQYF. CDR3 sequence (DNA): TGTGCCACCAGCAGCAACTCCTACGAGCAGTACTTC.

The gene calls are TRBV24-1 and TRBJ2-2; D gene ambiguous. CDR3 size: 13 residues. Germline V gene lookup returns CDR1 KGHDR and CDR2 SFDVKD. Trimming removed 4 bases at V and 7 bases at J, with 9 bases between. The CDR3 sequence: CATSEPPVGELFF. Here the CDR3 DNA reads TGTGCCACCAGTGAACCCCCGGTCGGGGAGCTGTTTTTT.

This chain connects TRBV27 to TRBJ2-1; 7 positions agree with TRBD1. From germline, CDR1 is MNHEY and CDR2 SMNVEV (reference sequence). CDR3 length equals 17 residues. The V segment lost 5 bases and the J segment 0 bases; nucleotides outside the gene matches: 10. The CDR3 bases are TGTGCCAGCAGTCATCAGGGACAGACCTACTCCTACAATGAGCAGTTCTTC. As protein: CASSHQGQTYSYNEQFF.

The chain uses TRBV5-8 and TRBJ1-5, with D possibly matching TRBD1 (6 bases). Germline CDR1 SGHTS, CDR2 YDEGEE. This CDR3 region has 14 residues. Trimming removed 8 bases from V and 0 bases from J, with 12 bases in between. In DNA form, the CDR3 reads TGTGCCAGTAACACAGGGTATAGCAATCAGCCCCAGCATTTT. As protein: CASNTGYSNQPQHF. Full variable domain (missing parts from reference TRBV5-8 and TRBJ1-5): EAGVTQSPTHLIKTRGQQATLRCSPISGHTSVYWYQQALGLGLQFLLWYDEGEERNRGNFPPRFSGRQFPNYSSELNVNALELEDSALYLCASNTGYSNQPQHFGDGTRLSIL.

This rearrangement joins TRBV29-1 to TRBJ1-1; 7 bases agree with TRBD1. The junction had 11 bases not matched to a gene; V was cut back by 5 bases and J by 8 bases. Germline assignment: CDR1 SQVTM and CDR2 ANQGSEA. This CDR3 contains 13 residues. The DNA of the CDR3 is TGCAGCGTTTCCCGAGGCCAGGGGGTCGAAGCTTTCTTT. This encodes CSVSRGQGVEAFF.

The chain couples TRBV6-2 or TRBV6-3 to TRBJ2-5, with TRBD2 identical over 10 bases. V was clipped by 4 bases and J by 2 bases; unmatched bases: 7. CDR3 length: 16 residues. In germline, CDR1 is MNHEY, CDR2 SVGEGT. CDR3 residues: CASSSLAGALQETQYF. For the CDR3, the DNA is TGTGCCAGCAGTTCCCTAGCGGGGGCGCTACAAGAGACCCAGTACTTC.

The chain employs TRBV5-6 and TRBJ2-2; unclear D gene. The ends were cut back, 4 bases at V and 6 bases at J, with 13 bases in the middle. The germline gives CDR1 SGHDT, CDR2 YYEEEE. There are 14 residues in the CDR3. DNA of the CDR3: TGTGCCAGCAGCCCTCTCGAGCGCGCCGGGGAGCTGTTTTTT. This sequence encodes CASSPLERAGELFF.

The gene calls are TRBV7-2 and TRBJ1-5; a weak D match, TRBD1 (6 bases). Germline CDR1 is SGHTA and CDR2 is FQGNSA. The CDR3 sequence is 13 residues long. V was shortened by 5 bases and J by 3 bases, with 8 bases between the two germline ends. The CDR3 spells CASSGQFNQPQHF. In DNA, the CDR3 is TGTGCCAGCAGCGGACAGTTCAATCAGCCCCAGCATTTT.

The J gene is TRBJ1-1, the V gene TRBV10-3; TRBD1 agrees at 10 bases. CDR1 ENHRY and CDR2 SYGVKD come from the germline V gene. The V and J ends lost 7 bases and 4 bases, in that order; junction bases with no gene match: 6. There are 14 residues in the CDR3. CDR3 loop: CAITGTGVATEAFF. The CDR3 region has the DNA TGTGCCATCACTGGGACAGGGGTGGCCACTGAAGCTTTCTTT.

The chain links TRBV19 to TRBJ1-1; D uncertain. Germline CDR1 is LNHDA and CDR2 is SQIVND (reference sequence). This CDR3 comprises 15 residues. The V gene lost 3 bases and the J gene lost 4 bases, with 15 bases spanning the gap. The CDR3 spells CASSMWVQPPTEAFF. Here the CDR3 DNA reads TGTGCCAGTAGTATGTGGGTACAGCCGCCCACTGAAGCTTTCTTT.

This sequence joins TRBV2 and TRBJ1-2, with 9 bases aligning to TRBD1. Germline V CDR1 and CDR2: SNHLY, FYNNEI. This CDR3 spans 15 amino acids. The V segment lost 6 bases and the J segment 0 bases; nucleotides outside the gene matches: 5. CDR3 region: CASRPGTGPNYGYTF. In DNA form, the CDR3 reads TGTGCCAGCAGGCCGGGGACAGGGCCTAACTATGGCTACACCTTC.

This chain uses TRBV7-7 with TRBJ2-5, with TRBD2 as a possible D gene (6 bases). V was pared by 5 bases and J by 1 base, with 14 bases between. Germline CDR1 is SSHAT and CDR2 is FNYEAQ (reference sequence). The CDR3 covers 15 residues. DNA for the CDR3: TGTGCCAGCAGCAGGGGCCGGGGGAGCCAAGAGACCCAGTACTTC. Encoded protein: CASSRGRGSQETQYF.

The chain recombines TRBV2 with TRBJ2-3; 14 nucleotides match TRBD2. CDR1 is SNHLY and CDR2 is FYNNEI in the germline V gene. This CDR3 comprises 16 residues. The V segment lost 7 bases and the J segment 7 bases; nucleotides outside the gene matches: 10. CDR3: CASKARLAGGPNTQYF. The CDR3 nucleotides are TGTGCCAGCAAGGCTAGACTAGCGGGGGGGCCAAATACGCAGTATTTT.

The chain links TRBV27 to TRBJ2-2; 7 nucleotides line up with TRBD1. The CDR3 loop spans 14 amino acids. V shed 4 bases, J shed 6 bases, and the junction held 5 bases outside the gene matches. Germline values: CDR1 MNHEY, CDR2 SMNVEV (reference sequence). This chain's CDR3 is CASSSNRGPGELFF. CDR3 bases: TGTGCCAGCAGTTCTAACAGGGGCCCCGGGGAGCTGTTTTTT.

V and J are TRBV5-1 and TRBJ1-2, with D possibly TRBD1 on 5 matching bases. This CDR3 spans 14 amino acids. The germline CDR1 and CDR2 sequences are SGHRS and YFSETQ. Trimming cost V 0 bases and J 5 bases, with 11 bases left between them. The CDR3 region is CASSLEGVRYGYTF. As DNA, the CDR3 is TGCGCCAGCAGCTTGGAAGGGGTGAGGTATGGCTACACCTTC.

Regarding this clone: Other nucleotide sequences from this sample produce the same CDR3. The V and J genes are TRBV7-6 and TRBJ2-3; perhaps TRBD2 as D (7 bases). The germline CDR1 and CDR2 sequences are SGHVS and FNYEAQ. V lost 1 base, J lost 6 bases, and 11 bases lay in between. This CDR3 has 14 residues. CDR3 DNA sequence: TGTGCCAGCAGCTTAGGGGGGGGCGGGGATACGCAGTATTTT. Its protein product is CASSLGGGGDTQYF.